The T cell receptor (beta chain) described here comes from a study of response to subunit inactivated influenza vaccine. This CDR3 is 13 amino acids long. The J segment lost 4 bases and the V segment lost 11 bases, leaving 7 bases of the junction unmatched. Study-wide results and caveats: There was a suggestion from the authors that each seasonal influenza vaccination recruits few new T cells.

TCRdb fed the RT-PCR reads into MiXCR, producing one record per CDR3 protein. This sample has hundreds of thousands of distinct CDR3 sequences, with approximately 13% found just once. Worth noting for this clonotype: Its antigen is not known.

This chain joins TRBV12-3 or TRBV12-4 and TRBJ2-7, with 11 bases matching TRBD1. This receptor was obtained from a man aged 50-60 years who received an inactivated influenza vaccine. Sequenced here: PBMCs from blood, sampled less than 15 days before vaccination. This chain's CDR3 is CAVRTGGGYEQYF. In DNA form, the CDR3 reads TGTGCCGTGCGGACAGGGGGCGGATACGAGCAGTACTTC.